This TCR delta chain was obtained from a study of Vδ1+ human thymocytes. Study-wide points: Thymic TRG and TRD repertoires appeared highly polyclonal, with Gaussian CDR3 length distributions.

This CDR3 spans 18 amino acids. V dropped 1 base and J dropped 8; count of bases not matched to a gene: 13. From germline, CDR1 is TSWWSYY and CDR2 QGS. The template was reverse-transcribed extracted RNA. Multiplex PCR used pooled V-gene forward primers and a constant-region reverse primer to amplify CDR3s. TCRdb processed the multiplex PCR reads again with the CATT caller. The repertoire holds just under 55,000 delta-chain clones, with about 15% as singletons. The sorted cells were CD3+ Vdelta1+ Vdelta2- thymocytes from alphabeta-depleted thymus. Details on this clone: Its antigen is unidentified.

The clonotype comes from a boy in the first two years of life who had congenital heart surgery. Specimen: Vdelta1+ gamma-delta thymocytes from the thymus. Subset reported: FACS-sorted CD3+ TCRalphabeta- TCRVdelta1+ TCRVdelta2- thymocytes. V gene TRDV1 combines with J gene TRDJ1, with 13 bases identical to TRDD3. The CDR3: CALGERLRYWGIRRKLIF. The CDR3 nucleotides read TGTGCTCTTGGGGAACGGCTACGGTACTGGGGGATACGCAGGAAACTCATCTTT.